These 21 T cell receptor beta chains came from one sample sequenced in a study of lymphopenia after photon versus proton radiotherapy (dated by TCRdb to between 2019 and 2020). Libraries were made using the immunoSEQ multiplex PCR assay. TCRdb provides this immuneACCESS table in a form limited to in-frame rearrangements. Some clones are lacking; in checked studies, under half of them reflect an unresolved V gene, and why the rest are absent is not known. The sample yields 150,000 or so clones; approximately 86% were counted once. About 4.3% of the sample rests with the top ten. Sequenced material: peripheral blood, taken from a patient treated with photon-based radiotherapy. The receptors originated from a man aged 45 to 65 with gastric cancer.

V and J are TRBV6-6 and TRBJ2-7; 12 bases are shared with TRBD2. Germline V gene sequence: CDR1 MNHNY, CDR2 SVGAGI (reference sequence). The V gene end was trimmed by 5 bases and the J gene end by 5 bases; junction bases not matched to a gene: 7. This CDR3 is 15 amino acids long. The CDR3 protein is CASSTSTSGSNEQYF. The DNA of the CDR3 is TGTGCCAGCAGTACCTCGACTAGCGGGAGTAACGAGCAGTACTTC.

The J gene is TRBJ2-6, the V gene TRBV29-1; D gene ambiguous. The CDR3 consists of 14 residues. Trimming removed 1 base at V and 2 bases at J, with 6 bases between. Germline V gene lookup returns CDR1 SQVTM and CDR2 ANQGSEA. Here the CDR3 reads CSVEVGTGANVLTF. The CDR3 coding sequence is TGCAGCGTTGAAGTGGGAACTGGGGCCAACGTCCTGACTTTC.

This chain links TRBV10-3 with TRBJ1-2; TRBD1 matches at 8 bases. CDR1 and CDR2 (germline): ENHRY, SYGVKD. Germline trimming cut 6 bases from V and 4 bases from J; bases unmatched to any gene: 4. The CDR3 spans 13 residues. The DNA of the CDR3 is TGTGCCATCAGGGACAGGGAAGGCTATGGCTACACCTTC. Translated: CAIRDREGYGYTF.

The chain combines TRBV18 with TRBJ2-1; TRBD2 agrees at 7 bases. Germline V CDR1 and CDR2: KGHSH, LQKENI. This CDR3 is built from 14 residues. The V and J ends lost 1 base and 6 bases, in that order; junction bases with no gene match: 3. CDR3 loop: CASSPQAGANEQFF. The CDR3 coding sequence is TGTGCCAGCTCACCACAGGCGGGAGCCAATGAGCAGTTCTTC.

The genes are TRBV30 and TRBJ2-3; TRBD2 aligns across 11 bases. Germline V CDR1 and CDR2: GTSNPN, SVGIG (reference sequence). This CDR3 contains 15 residues. V lost 3 bases and J lost 4; bases outside the gene matches: 6. CDR3 DNA: TGTGCCTGGAGCGAACTAGCGGGAGTCCCAGATACGCAGTATTTT. Translating it yields CAWSELAGVPDTQYF.

The chain joins TRBV25-1 to TRBJ1-1; D not resolved. Germline loops: CDR1 MGHDK, CDR2 SYGVNS. V gave up 3 bases and J gave up 0 bases, with 11 bases separating them. The CDR3 runs to 15 residues. The CDR3 DNA reads TGTGCCAGCAGTGATACCAGCAGTCTGAACACTGAAGCTTTCTTT. This translates into CASSDTSSLNTEAFF.

This clone was seen once. This chain links TRBV11-2 with TRBJ1-1; D uncertain. The CDR3 extends over 15 amino acids. The V and J ends lost 0 bases and 0 bases respectively, with 8 bases between them. Germline CDR1 and CDR2: SGHAT and FQNNGV. The CDR3 protein is CASSLETALNTEAFF. CDR3 in DNA: TGTGCCAGCAGCTTAGAAACGGCCTTGAACACTGAAGCTTTCTTT.

This sequence joins TRBV28 and TRBJ1-4; unclear D gene. The germline V and J ends were trimmed by 6 bases and 3 bases, with 8 bases remaining between them. CDR3 length equals 13 residues. Germline CDR1 MDHEN, CDR2 SYDVKM. CDR3 sequence reads: CASRRAANEKLFF. As DNA, the CDR3 is TGTGCCAGCAGGAGGGCGGCTAATGAAAAACTGTTTTTT.

The chain uses TRBV6-1 and TRBJ1-1; D is unclear. Germline-derived CDR1 and CDR2 are MNHNS and SASEGT. Trimming left V 7 bases short and J 0 bases short, with 9 bases between. The CDR3 covers 13 residues. Here the CDR3 DNA reads TGTGCCAGCATTCCTCGGGTGAACACTGAAGCTTTCTTT. Translated, it gives CASIPRVNTEAFF.

The chain joins TRBV5-4 to TRBJ2-1; TRBD2 matches 8 bases. The CDR3 consists of 16 residues. The J segment lost 7 bases and the V segment lost 4 bases, leaving 13 bases of the junction unmatched. Germline V lookup: CDR1 SGHNT, CDR2 YYREEE (reference sequence). Written as DNA, the CDR3 is TGTGCCAGCAGCGCCTGGGGAGCGGGAGTAAGAAATGAGCAGTTCTTC. Translating it yields CASSAWGAGVRNEQFF.

The chain links TRBV18 to TRBJ2-2; no reliable D call. CDR1 and CDR2 from the germline V gene are KGHSH and LQKENI. There are 12 residues in the CDR3. Trimming removed 4 bases from V and 11 bases from J, with 11 bases in between. The CDR3 DNA reads TGTGCCAGCTCACTCGGGCGATTTGAGCTGTTTTTT. Translating it yields CASSLGRFELFF.

The V and J genes are TRBV18 and TRBJ1-1; unclear D gene. This CDR3 is built from 14 residues. Per the germline V gene, CDR1 is KGHSH and CDR2 is LQKENI. Trimming shortened V by 3 bases and J by 1 base, and 9 bases separated the two germline ends. The CDR3 spells CASSPVSPNTEAFF. The CDR3 nucleotides read TGTGCCAGCTCACCGGTCAGTCCGAACACTGAAGCTTTCTTT.

The chain has TRBV9 and TRBJ2-3; no firm D call. The V gene lost 0 bases and the J gene lost 0 bases, with 14 bases spanning the gap. The CDR3 is made up of 17 amino acids. CDR1 SGDLS and CDR2 YYNGEE come from the germline V gene. CDR3 sequence (DNA): TGTGCCAGCAGCGTAGATGGGTCTCCTACCAGCACAGATACGCAGTATTTT. This gives the protein CASSVDGSPTSTDTQYF.

The V and J genes are TRBV19 and TRBJ1-5, with 7 bases identical to TRBD1. This CDR3 contains 15 residues. Germline-derived CDR1 and CDR2 are LNHDA and SQIVND (reference sequence). Germline trimming cut 0 bases from V and 6 bases from J; bases unmatched to any gene: 5. The CDR3 DNA reads as TGTGCCAGTAGTATAGAGACAGGGAGTACTCAGCCCCAGCATTTT. Amino acids: CASSIETGSTQPQHF.

The chain recombines TRBV27 with TRBJ1-1, with D perhaps TRBD1 (5 bases). CDR1 MNHEY and CDR2 SMNVEV come from the germline V gene (reference sequence). Trimming took off 6 bases at V and 0 bases at J, with 23 bases between the two ends. This CDR3 has 18 residues. The CDR3 nucleotides read TGTGCCAGCAGCCCAGGGCCAGGTCGCAGCTTTATGAACACTGAAGCTTTCTTT. Amino acid sequence: CASSPGPGRSFMNTEAFF.

The rearrangement links TRBV21-1 to TRBJ2-3; the D call TRBD2 from the table was never checked on the DNA. TRBV21-1 is a pseudogene. The CDR3 loop spans 16 amino acids. The CDR3 sequence is CASSIKSGRGTDTQYF. For the CDR3, the DNA is TGTGCCAGCAGCATAAAGAGCGGGAGAGGCACAGATACGCAGTATTTT.

The rearrangement uses TRBV7-9 and TRBJ1-1, with D maybe TRBD1 (6 bases). Germline-derived CDR1 and CDR2 are SEHNR and FQNEAQ (reference sequence). Trimming took off 5 bases at V and 4 bases at J, with 17 bases between the two ends. The CDR3 is made up of 15 amino acids. CDR3 coding DNA: TGTGCCAGCAGCCCCCGTGTGGGGGGGGCCACTGAAGCTTTCTTT. Its protein is CASSPRVGGATEAFF.

This chain uses TRBV6-5 with TRBJ2-1, with TRBD1 as a possible D gene (5 bases). CDR1 is MNHEY, CDR2 SVGAGI, per germline. Trimming cost V 2 bases and J 7 bases, with 15 bases left between them. The CDR3 runs to 15 residues. CDR3 sequence reads: CASSYDSASLNEQFF. CDR3 bases: TGTGCCAGCAGTTACGACAGTGCCAGCCTTAATGAGCAGTTCTTC.

The chain recombines TRBV18 with TRBJ1-1; D remains ambiguous. The CDR3 totals 13 residues. V dropped 4 bases and J dropped 0 bases, with 6 bases sitting between them. CDR1 and CDR2 (germline): KGHSH, LQKENI. CDR3 protein: CASSQQMNTEAFF. The CDR3, as DNA: TGTGCCAGCTCACAACAGATGAACACTGAAGCTTTCTTT.

This clone was seen only once. Within the sample, other DNA sequences also encode this same CDR3. The chain combines TRBV18 with TRBJ2-7, with D hard to call. Between the trimmed V and J ends, which lost 3 bases and 0 bases, there was a span of 9 bases. From germline, CDR1 is KGHSH and CDR2 LQKENI. This CDR3 comprises 14 residues. The CDR3 here is CASSPTRSSYEQYF. CDR3 bases: TGTGCCAGCTCACCCACTCGGAGCTCCTACGAGCAGTACTTC.

This clone was seen only once. This rearrangement joins TRBV5-4 to TRBJ2-2, with TRBD2 as a possible D gene (5 bases). Trimming took off 0 bases at V and 6 bases at J, with 9 bases between the two ends. CDR1 SGHNT and CDR2 YYREEE come from the germline V gene (reference sequence). There are 14 residues in the CDR3. The CDR3 coding sequence is TGTGCCAGCAGCTTGGGGCGTAGCGCCGGGGAGCTGTTTTTT. Protein product: CASSLGRSAGELFF.